The present TCR beta chain was sequenced within a study of shared clonotypes between healthy human individuals. With 6 bases clipped from V and 6 bases from J, the junction kept 26 bases outside the gene matches. There are 20 residues in the CDR3. Positively selected for CCR7, the CD45RO-negative cells used as naive CD8 cells excluded terminally differentiated effector memory CD45RA+ cells. Produced via immunoSEQ multiplex PCR; TCRdb's table is partial and in-frame only. The repertoire holds hundreds of thousands of clones, with around 92% as singletons. This receptor was obtained from a man aged 30-40 years in good health. The chain joins TRBV5-3 to TRBJ2-3; 9 nucleotides agree with TRBD2. TRBV5-3 is recorded as an ORF, its role being uncertain. Sequencing was done on a sample of naive CD8+ T cells sorted from blood. The CDR3 region is CARTKTGSSGEATFSDTQYF. In DNA, the CDR3 is TGTGCCAGAACAAAAACGGGGTCTAGCGGGGAGGCCACATTCTCGGATACGCAGTATTTT.